Listed below are T cell receptor beta chains from one sample, sequenced in a study of spatial heterogeneity in lung cancer. TCRdb recomputed calls from the 5' RACE reads with MiXCR, one row per CDR3 protein. The repertoire includes under 45,000 distinct CDR3 sequences, approximately 8% of them detected once, and about a tenth sits in the top ten. Specimen: PBMCs, collected at follow-up. The source is a male donor with early-stage non-small cell lung cancer. CDR3s include the opening cysteine and the closing phenylalanine or tryptophan. Each record gives: J gene, D gene, clone size, V gene, CDR3 DNA, CDR3 protein. A D gene is named only where the DNA matches it firmly. Part of the rows lack a size; the others show once, few, many or a class for expanded clones.

TRBJ2-1 | - | - | TRBV6-6 | TGTGCCAGCAGGCAGGACTCCACCAATGAGCAGTTCTTC | CASRQDSTNEQFF
TRBJ1-2 | - | - | TRBV5-1 | TGCGCCAGCAGCTTGGAAACAAATCCGGGCTATGGCTACACCTTC | CASSLETNPGYGYTF
TRBJ2-7 | TRBD2 | many | TRBV7-9 | TGTGCCAGCAGCCCTAGCGGGGGGGAAAGTTTCAACAAGCAGTACTTC | CASSPSGGESFNKQYF
TRBJ2-5 | - | many | TRBV5-5 | TGTGCCAGCAGCTTGCCCACTAGGGGCGAGACCCAGTACTTC | CASSLPTRGETQYF
TRBJ2-1 | TRBD1 | many | TRBV29-1 | TGCAGCACCGCCGGTGACAGGGGGCGAAATGAGCAGTTCTTC | CSTAGDRGRNEQFF
TRBJ2-5 | TRBD2 | many | TRBV6-5 | TGTGCCAGCAGTTACGGGGCTAGCGGGATAGGAGAGACCCAGTACTTC | CASSYGASGIGETQYF
TRBJ2-5 | - | many | TRBV2 | TGTGCCAGCACCTCCTGGGGCGAGACCCAGTACTTC | CASTSWGETQYF
TRBJ2-7 | - | many | TRBV5-1 | TGCGCCAGCAGCTTCGAACCCGACTACGAGCAGTACTTC | CASSFEPDYEQYF
TRBJ1-5 | - | many | TRBV6-2/TRBV6-3 | TGTGCCAGCAGTTACTTTGGTGGGAATCAGCCCCAGCATTTT | CASSYFGGNQPQHF
TRBJ1-4 | - | - | TRBV9 | TGTGCCAGCAGCGTAGAAGGGGTTCCTAATGAAAAACTGTTTTTT | CASSVEGVPNEKLFF
TRBJ2-7 | - | few | TRBV10-3 | TGTGCCATCAGTGAAAGGGGAGAGTCCTACGAGCAGTACTTC | CAISERGESYEQYF
TRBJ2-6 | TRBD2 | many | TRBV19 | TGTGCCAGTAAACTAGCGGCGGATACCTCTGGGGCCAACGTCCTGACTTTC | CASKLAADTSGANVLTF
TRBJ1-2 | TRBD1 | many | TRBV12-3/TRBV12-4 | TGTGCCAGCAGTACAGGACAGGGAGGCACCTTC | CASSTGQGGTF
TRBJ2-1 | TRBD1 | many | TRBV20-1 | TGCAGTGCTAGCCTCCCGGGACAGGGTTCCTACAATGAGCAGTTCTTC | CSASLPGQGSYNEQFF
TRBJ1-5 | - | few | TRBV7-2 | TGTGCCAGCAGCTCCGCGAGGAATCAGCCCCAGCATTTT | CASSSARNQPQHF
TRBJ2-1 | - | many | TRBV7-6 | TGTGCCAGCAGCTTGGGCAGGGTGGATAATGAGCAGTTCTTC | CASSLGRVDNEQFF
TRBJ1-4 | - | many | TRBV7-9 | TGTGCCAGCAGCTCAAGGGAATGGGAAAAACTGTTTTTT | CASSSREWEKLFF
TRBJ1-1 | - | many | TRBV7-9 | TGTGCCAGCAGCTTAGGAGACGGTAACACTGAAGCTTTCTTT | CASSLGDGNTEAFF
TRBJ2-3 | - | many | TRBV7-2 | TGTGCCAGCAGCTTAGAGGTGGTTCGGGCTACGCAGTATTTT | CASSLEVVRATQYF
TRBJ1-3 | - | many | TRBV9 | TGTGCCAGTGGTTTTCGCTCTGGAAACACCATATATTTT | CASGFRSGNTIYF
TRBJ1-1 | - | - | TRBV10-1 | TGTGCCAGCAGTTACTCGGAAGGGCGTACTGAAGCTTTCTTT | CASSYSEGRTEAFF
TRBJ2-1 | - | few | TRBV11-2 | TGTGCCAGCACCTTAAGACGGCTGGGTAATGAGCAGTTCTTC | CASTLRRLGNEQFF
TRBJ1-1 | - | many | TRBV27 | TGTGCCAGTAGTCAGAACGGGGGCGTCACTGAAGCTTTCTTT | CASSQNGGVTEAFF
TRBJ2-1 | - | many | TRBV13 | TGTGCCAGCAGCGCCCTTACGGGGTCCTACAATGAGCAGTTCTTC | CASSALTGSYNEQFF
TRBJ2-3 | - | many | TRBV4-2 | TGTGCCAGCAGCCAAGGGTTCGTGGACTACACAGATACGCAGTATTTT | CASSQGFVDYTDTQYF
TRBJ2-7 | - | many | TRBV5-8 | TGTGCCAGCAGCTTGAAAGCAGGGTTCGAGCAGTACTTC | CASSLKAGFEQYF
TRBJ1-4 | TRBD1 | - | TRBV7-9 | TGTGCCAGCGGAACAGGGGATAATGAAAAACTGTTTTTT | CASGTGDNEKLFF
TRBJ1-2 | TRBD1 | few | TRBV7-3 | TGTGCCAGCAGCTTAACGGGACAGGGCGGCTACACCTTC | CASSLTGQGGYTF
TRBJ2-1 | TRBD2 | many | TRBV2 | TGTGCCAGCATCCTGGAGCGGGGGGCTGCGGGGGAGCAGTTCTTC | CASILERGAAGEQFF
TRBJ2-3 | TRBD2 | many | TRBV7-8 | TGTGCCAGCAGCTTAGAAACTAGCGGCACAGATACGCAGTATTTT | CASSLETSGTDTQYF
TRBJ1-1 | - | - | TRBV12-3/TRBV12-4 | TGTGCCAGCACCCCCGGGAGTATGAACACTGAAGCTTTCTTT | CASTPGSMNTEAFF
TRBJ1-4 | TRBD1 | - | TRBV6-5 | TGTGCCAGCAGTCTACCTCCGGACAGGGGCAGGGAAAAACTGTTTTTT | CASSLPPDRGREKLFF
TRBJ2-1 | - | many | TRBV5-4 | TGTGCCAGCAGCTTGGACTCACCTAATGAGCAGTTCTTC | CASSLDSPNEQFF
TRBJ2-7 | - | many | TRBV9 | TGTGCCAGCAGCGTAGACAGTCCCTACGAGCAGTACTTC | CASSVDSPYEQYF
TRBJ2-3 | - | many | TRBV3-1 | TGTGCCAGCAGCCAAGAGGACACTAGCACAGATACGCAGTATTTT | CASSQEDTSTDTQYF
TRBJ1-1 | TRBD1 | many | TRBV11-1 | TGTGCCAGCAGCTTTGACAGGGACCCGAACACTGAAGCTTTCTTT | CASSFDRDPNTEAFF